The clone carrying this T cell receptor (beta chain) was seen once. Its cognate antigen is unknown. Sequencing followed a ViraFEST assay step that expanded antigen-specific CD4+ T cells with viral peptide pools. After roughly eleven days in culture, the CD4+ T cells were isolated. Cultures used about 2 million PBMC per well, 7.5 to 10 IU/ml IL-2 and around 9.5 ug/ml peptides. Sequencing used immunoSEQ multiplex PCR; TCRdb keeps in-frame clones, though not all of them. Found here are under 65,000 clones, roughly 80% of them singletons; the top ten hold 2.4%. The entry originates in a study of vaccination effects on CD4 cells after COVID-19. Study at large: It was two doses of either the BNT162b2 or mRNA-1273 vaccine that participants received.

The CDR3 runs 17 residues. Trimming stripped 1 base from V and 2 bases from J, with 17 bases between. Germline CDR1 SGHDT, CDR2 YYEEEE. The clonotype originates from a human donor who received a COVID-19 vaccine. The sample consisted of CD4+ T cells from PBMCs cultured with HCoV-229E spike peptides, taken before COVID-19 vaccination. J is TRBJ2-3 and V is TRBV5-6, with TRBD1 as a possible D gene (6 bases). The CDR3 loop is CASSLFWDIQPTDTQYF. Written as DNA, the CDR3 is TGTGCCAGCAGCTTGTTTTGGGACATTCAACCCACAGATACGCAGTATTTT.